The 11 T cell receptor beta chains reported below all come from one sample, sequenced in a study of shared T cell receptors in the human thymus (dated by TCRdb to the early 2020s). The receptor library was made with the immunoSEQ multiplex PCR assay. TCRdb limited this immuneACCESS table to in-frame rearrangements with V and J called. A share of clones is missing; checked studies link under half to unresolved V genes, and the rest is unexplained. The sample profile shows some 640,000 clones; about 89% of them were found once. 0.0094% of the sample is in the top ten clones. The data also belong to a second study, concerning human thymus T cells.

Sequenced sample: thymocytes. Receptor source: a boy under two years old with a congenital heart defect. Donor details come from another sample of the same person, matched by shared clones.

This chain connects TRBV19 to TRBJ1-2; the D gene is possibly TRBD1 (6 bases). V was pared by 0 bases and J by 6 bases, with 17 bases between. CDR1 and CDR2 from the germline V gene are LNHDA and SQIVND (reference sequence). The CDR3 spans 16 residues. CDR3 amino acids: CASSIDWYRAVNGYTF. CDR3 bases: TGTGCCAGTAGTATAGATTGGTACAGGGCCGTAAATGGCTACACCTTC.

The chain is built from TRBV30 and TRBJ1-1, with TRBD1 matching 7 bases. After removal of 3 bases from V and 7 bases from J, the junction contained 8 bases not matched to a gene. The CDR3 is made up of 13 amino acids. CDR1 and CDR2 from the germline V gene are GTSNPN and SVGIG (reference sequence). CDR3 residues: CAWRDRSFSEAFF. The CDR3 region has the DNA TGTGCCTGGAGGGACAGGTCGTTTAGTGAAGCTTTCTTT.

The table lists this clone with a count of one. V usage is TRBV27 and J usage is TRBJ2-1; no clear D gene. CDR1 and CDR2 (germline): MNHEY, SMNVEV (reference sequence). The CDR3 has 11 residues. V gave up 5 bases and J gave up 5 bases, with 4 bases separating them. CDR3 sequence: CASSIDNEQFF. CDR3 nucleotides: TGTGCCAGCAGTATAGACAATGAGCAGTTCTTC.

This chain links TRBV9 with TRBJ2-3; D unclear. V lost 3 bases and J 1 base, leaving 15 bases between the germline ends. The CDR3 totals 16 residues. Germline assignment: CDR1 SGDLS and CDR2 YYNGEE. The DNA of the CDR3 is TGTGCCAGCAGCGGGAGTAGAGCGAGACGCACAGATACGCAGTATTTT. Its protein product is CASSGSRARRTDTQYF.

CDR3 sequence: CASSSRDRRHTYGTYEQYF. For the CDR3, the DNA is TGTGCCAGCAGTTCCCGGGACAGGCGACATACATACGGGACCTACGAGCAGTACTTC. The chain is built from TRBV27 and TRBJ2-7; 8 positions match TRBD1. Per the germline V gene, CDR1 is MNHEY and CDR2 is SMNVEV (reference sequence). Trimming removed 4 bases from V and 2 bases from J; junction bases left unmatched: 19. The CDR3 has 19 amino acids.

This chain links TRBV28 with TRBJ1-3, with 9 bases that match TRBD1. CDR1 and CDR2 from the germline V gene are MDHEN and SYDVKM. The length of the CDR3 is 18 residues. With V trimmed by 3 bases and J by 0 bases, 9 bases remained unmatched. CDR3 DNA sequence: TGTGCCAGCAGTTTCGGGGACAGGGCCTTACACTCTGGAAACACCATATATTTT. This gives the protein CASSFGDRALHSGNTIYF.

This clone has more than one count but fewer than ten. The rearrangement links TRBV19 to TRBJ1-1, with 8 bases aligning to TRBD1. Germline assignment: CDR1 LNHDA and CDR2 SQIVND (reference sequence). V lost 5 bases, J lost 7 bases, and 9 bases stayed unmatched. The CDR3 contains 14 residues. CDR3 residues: CASSLRGPEIEAFF. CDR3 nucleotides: TGTGCCAGTAGTCTCAGGGGGCCGGAGATTGAAGCTTTCTTT. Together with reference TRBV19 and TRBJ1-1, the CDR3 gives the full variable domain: DGGITQSPKYLFRKEGQNVTLSCEQNLNHDAMYWYRQDPGQGLRLIYYSQIVNDFQKGDIAEGYSVSREKKESFPLTVTSAQKNPTAFYLCASSLRGPEIEAFFGQGTRLTVV.

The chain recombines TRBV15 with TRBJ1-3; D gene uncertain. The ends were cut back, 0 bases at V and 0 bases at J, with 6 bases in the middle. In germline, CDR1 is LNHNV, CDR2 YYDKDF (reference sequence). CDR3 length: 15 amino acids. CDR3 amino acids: CATSRDPGSGNTIYF. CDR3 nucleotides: TGTGCCACCAGCAGAGATCCGGGCTCTGGAAACACCATATATTTT.

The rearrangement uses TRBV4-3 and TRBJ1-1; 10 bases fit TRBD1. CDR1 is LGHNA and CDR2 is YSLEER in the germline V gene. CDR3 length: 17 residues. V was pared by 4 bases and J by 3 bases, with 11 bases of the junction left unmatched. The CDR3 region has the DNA TGCGCCAGCAGCCCGCTTAGGACAGGGGGGCCGGACACTGAAGCTTTCTTT. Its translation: CASSPLRTGGPDTEAFF.

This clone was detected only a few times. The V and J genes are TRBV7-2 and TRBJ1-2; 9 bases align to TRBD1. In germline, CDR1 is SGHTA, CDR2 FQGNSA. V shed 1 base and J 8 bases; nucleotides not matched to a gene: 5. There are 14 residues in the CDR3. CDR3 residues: CASSLEQGAGGYTF. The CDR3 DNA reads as TGTGCCAGCAGCTTAGAACAGGGGGCCGGAGGCTACACCTTC.

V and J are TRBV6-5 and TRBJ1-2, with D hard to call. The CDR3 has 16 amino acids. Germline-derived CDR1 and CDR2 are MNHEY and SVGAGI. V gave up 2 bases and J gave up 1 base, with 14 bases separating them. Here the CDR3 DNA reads TGTGCCAGCAGTTACGCCAGATCCCCCAATAACTATGGCTACACCTTC. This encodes CASSYARSPNNYGYTF.